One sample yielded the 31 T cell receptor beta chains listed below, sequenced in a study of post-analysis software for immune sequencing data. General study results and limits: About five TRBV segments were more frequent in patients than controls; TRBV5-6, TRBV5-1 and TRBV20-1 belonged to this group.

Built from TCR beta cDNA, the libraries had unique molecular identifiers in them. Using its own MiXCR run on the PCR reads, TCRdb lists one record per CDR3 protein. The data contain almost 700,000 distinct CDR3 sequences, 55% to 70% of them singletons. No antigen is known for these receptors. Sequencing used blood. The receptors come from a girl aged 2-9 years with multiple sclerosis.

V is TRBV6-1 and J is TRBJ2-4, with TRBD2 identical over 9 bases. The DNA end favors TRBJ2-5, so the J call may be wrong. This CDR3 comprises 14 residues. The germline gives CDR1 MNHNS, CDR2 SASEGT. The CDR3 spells CASSELAGRETQYF. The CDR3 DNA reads TGTGCCAGCAGTGAACTAGCGGGACGAGAGACCCAGTACTTC.

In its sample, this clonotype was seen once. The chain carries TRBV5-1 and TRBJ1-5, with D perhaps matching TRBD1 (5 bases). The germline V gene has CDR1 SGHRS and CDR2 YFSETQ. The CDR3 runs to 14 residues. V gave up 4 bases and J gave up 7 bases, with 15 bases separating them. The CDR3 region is CASSGGMDGQPQHF. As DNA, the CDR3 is TGCGCCAGCAGCGGGGGAATGGATGGACAGCCCCAGCATTTT. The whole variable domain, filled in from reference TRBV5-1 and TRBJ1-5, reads KAGVTQTPRYLIKTRGQQVTLSCSPISGHRSVSWYQQTPGQGLQFLFEYFSETQRNKGNFPGRFSGRQFSNSRSEMNVSTLELGDSALYLCASSGGMDGQPQHFGDGTRLSIL.

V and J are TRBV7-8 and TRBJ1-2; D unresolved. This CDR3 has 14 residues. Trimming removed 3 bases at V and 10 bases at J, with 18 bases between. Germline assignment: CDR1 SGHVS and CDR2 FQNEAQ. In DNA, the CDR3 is TGTGCCAGCAGCTTTCCCGAGGGCCCAAGAAACTACACCTTC. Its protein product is CASSFPEGPRNYTF. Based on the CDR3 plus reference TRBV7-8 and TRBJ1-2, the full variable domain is GAGVSQSPRYKVAKRGQDVALRCDPISGHVSLFWYQQALGQGPEFLTYFQNEAQLDKSGLPSDRFFAERPEGSVSTLKIQRTQQEDSAVYLCASSFPEGPRNYTFGSGTRLTVV.

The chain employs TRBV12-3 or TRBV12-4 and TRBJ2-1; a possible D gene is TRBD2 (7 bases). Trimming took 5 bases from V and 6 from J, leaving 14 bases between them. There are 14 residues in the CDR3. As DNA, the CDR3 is TGTGCCAGCAGTAAGGGGGGGCTGTTCAATGAGCAGTTCTTC. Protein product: CASSKGGLFNEQFF.

CDR3 residues: CASSLALGRGRSDEQFF. CDR3 DNA sequence: TGTGCCAGCAGCTTAGCGCTGGGACGGGGGAGGAGCGATGAGCAGTTCTTC. This sequence joins TRBV7-9 and TRBJ2-1; possibly TRBD2 for D (6 bases). Germline V gene sequence: CDR1 SEHNR, CDR2 FQNEAQ (reference sequence). V was pared by 0 bases and J by 8 bases, with 20 bases between. The CDR3 has 17 amino acids. Full variable domain (rest looked up from reference TRBV7-9 and TRBJ2-1): DTGVSQNPRHKITKRGQNVTFRCDPISEHNRLYWYRQTLGQGPEFLTYFQNEAQLEKSRLLSDRFSAERPKGSFSTLEIQRTEQGDSAMYLCASSLALGRGRSDEQFFGPGTRLTVL.

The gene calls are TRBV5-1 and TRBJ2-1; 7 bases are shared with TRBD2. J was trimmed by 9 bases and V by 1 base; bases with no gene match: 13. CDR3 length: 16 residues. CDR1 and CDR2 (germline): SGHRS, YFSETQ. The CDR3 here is CASSLLGRLAKSEQFF. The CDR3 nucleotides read TGCGCCAGCAGCTTGTTAGGGAGACTAGCAAAAAGTGAGCAGTTCTTC.

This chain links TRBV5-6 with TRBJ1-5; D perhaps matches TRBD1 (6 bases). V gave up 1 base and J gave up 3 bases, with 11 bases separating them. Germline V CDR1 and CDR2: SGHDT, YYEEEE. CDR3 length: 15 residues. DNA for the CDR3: TGTGCCAGCAGCTTGTCAGGGGCCGACAATCAGCCCCAGCATTTT. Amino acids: CASSLSGADNQPQHF.

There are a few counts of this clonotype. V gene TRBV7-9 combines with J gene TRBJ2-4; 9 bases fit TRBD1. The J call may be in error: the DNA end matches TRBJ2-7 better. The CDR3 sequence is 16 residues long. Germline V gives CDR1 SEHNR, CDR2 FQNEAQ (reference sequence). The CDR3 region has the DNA TGTGCCAGTGGCCTTTTGGGTGGGACAGGGCTATCCGAGCAGTACTTC. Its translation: CASGLLGGTGLSEQYF.

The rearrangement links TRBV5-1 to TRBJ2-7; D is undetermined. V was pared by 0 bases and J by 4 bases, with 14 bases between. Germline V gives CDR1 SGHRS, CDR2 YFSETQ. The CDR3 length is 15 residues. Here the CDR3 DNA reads TGCGCCAGCAGCTTGGGCGCAGGCCCGACTTACGAGCAGTACTTC. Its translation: CASSLGAGPTYEQYF.

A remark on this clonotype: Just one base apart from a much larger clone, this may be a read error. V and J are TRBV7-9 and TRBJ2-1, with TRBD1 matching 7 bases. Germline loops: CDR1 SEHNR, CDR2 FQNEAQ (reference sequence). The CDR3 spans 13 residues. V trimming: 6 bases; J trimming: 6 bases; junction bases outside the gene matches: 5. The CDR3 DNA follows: TGTGCCAGCAGGCCGGGACAGTCCAATGAGCAGTTCTTC. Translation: CASRPGQSNEQFF.

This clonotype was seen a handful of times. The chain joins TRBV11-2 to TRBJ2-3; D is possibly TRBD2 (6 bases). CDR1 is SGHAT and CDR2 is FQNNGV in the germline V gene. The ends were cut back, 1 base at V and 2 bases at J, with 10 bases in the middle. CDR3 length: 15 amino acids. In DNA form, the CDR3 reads TGTGCCAGCAGCTTAGCGGCTAGCGACACAGATACGCAGTATTTT. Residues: CASSLAASDTDTQYF.

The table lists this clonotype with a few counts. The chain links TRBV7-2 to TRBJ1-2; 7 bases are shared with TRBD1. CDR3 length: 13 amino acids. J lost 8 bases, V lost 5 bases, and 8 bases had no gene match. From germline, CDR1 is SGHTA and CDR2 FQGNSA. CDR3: CASSVYRGRGYTF. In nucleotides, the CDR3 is TGTGCCAGCAGCGTATACAGGGGTCGGGGCTACACCTTC. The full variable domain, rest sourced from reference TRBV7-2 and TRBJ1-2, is GAGVSQSPSNKVTEKGKDVELRCDPISGHTALYWYRQSLGQGLEFLIYFQGNSAPDKSGLPSDRFSAERTGGSVSTLTIQRTQQEDSAVYLCASSVYRGRGYTFGSGTRLTVV.

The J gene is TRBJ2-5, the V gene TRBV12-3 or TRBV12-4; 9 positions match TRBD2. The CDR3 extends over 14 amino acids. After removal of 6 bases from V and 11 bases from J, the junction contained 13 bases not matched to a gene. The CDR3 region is CASRTAGGRNEQYF. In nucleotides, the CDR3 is TGTGCCAGCAGGACGGCGGGGGGGCGTAATGAGCAGTACTTC.

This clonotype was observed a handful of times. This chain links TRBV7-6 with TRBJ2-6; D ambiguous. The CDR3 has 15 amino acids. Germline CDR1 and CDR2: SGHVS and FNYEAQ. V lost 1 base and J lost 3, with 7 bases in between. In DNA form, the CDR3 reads TGTGCCAGCAGCTTAGGCACGGTTGGGGCCAACGTCCTGACTTTC. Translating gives CASSLGTVGANVLTF.

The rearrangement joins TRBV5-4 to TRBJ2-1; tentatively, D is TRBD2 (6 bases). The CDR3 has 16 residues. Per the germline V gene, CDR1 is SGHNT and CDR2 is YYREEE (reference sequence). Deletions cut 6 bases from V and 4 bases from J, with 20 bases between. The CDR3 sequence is CASIHVAEGIYNEQFF. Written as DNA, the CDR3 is TGTGCCAGCATCCACGTAGCGGAGGGGATTTACAATGAGCAGTTCTTC.

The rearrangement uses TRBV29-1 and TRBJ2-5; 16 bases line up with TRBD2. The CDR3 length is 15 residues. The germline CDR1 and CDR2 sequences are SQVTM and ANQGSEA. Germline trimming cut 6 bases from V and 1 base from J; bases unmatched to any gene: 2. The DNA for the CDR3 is TGCAGCGTGGGACTAGCGGGGGGGATCCAAGAGACCCAGTACTTC. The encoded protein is CSVGLAGGIQETQYF.

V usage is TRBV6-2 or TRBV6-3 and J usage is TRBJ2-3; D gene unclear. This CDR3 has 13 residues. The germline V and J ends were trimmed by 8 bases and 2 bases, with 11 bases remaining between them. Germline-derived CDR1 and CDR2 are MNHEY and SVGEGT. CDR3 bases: TGTGCCAGCCTAAAACCACACACAGATACGCAGTATTTT. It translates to CASLKPHTDTQYF.

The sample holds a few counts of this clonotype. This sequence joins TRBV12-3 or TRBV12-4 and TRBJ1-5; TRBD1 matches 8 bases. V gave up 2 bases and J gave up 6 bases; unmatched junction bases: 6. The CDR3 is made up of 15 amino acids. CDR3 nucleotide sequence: TGTGCCAGCAGTTTATCTGGCAGGGGGCCTCAGCCCCAGCATTTT. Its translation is CASSLSGRGPQPQHF.

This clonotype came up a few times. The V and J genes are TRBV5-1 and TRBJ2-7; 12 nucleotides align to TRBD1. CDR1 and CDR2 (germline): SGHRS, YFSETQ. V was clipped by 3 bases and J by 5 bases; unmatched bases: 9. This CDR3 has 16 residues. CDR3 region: CASSYRGTGGADEQYF. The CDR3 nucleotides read TGCGCCAGCAGCTACCGGGGGACAGGGGGCGCGGACGAGCAGTACTTC.

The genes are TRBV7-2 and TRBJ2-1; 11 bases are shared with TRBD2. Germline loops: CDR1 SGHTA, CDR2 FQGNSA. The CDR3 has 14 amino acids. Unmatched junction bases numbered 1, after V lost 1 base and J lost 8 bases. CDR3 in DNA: TGTGCCAGCAGCTTAGGACTAGCGGGGCATGAGCAGTTCTTC. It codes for CASSLGLAGHEQFF.

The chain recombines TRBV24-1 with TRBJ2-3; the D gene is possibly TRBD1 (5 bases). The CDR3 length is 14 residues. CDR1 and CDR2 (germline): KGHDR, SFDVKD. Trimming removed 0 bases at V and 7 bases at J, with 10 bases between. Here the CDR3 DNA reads TGTGCCACCAGTGATTTGCAAAGGGGATATACGCAGTATTTT. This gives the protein CATSDLQRGYTQYF.

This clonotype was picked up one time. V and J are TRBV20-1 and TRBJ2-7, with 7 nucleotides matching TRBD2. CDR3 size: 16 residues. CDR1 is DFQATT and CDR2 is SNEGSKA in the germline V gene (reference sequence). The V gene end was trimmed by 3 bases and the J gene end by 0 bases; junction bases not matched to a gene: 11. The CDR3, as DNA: TGCAGTGCTAGGACTCATGGGGGGGACCTCTCCTACGAGCAGTACTTC. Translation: CSARTHGGDLSYEQYF.

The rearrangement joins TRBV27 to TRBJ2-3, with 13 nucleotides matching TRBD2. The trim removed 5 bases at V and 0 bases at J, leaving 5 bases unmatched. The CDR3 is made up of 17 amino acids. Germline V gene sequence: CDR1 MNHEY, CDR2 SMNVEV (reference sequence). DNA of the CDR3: TGTGCCAGCAGTATCCGGACTAGCGGGGGAAGCACAGATACGCAGTATTTT. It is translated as CASSIRTSGGSTDTQYF.

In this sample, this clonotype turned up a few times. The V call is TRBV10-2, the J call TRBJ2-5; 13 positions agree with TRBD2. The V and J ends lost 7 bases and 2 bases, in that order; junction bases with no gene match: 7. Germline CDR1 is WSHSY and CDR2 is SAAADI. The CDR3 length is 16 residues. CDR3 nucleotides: TGCGCCAGCACCTTAGGGACTAGCGGGGCTCAAGAGACCCAGTACTTC. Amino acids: CASTLGTSGAQETQYF.

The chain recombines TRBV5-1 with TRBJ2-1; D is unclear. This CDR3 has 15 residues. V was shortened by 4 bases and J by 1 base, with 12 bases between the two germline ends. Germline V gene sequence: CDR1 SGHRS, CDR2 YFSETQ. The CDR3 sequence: CASSPLHTSYNEQFF. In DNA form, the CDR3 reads TGCGCCAGCAGCCCCCTCCATACATCCTACAATGAGCAGTTCTTC.

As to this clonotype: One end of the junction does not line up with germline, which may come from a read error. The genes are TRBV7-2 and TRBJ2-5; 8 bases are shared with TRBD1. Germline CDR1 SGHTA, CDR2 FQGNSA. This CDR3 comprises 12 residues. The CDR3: CASGRGQETRYF. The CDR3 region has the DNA TGTGCCAGCGGCAGGGGGCAAGAGACCCGGTACTTC.

The CDR3 DNA sequence: TGTGCCAGCAGTCCGAGGCGGAGCTCCTACAATGAGCAGTTCTTC. This encodes CASSPRRSSYNEQFF. The chain combines TRBV6-5 with TRBJ2-1; D ambiguous. V lost 5 bases, J lost 0 bases, and 11 bases lay in between. CDR1 and CDR2 (germline): MNHEY, SVGAGI. The CDR3 runs 15 residues.

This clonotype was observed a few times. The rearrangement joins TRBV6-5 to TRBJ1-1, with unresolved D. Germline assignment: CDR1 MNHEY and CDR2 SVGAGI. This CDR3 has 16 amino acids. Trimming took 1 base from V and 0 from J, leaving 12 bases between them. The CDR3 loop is CASSYLMGGVNTEAFF. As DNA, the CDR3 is TGTGCCAGCAGTTACTTGATGGGCGGAGTGAACACTGAAGCTTTCTTT.

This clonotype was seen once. In nucleotides, the CDR3 is TGTGCCAGCAGTGGGGACACCCTGCCCTACGAGCAGTACTTC. Its translation is CASSGDTLPYEQYF. This chain joins TRBV6-5 and TRBJ2-5; maybe TRBD1 (6 bases). Near its end, the DNA agrees better with TRBJ2-7, so the J call may be wrong. This CDR3 region has 14 residues. Germline loops: CDR1 MNHEY, CDR2 SVGAGI.

CDR3 amino acids: CASSYPRRLAGGDNEQFF. The CDR3 DNA sequence: TGTGCCAGCAGTTACCCACGAAGGCTAGCGGGGGGGGACAATGAGCAGTTCTTC. The V and J genes are TRBV6-5 and TRBJ2-1; TRBD2 aligns across 12 bases. V was pared by 2 bases and J by 5 bases, with 10 bases of the junction left unmatched. Germline lookup yields CDR1 MNHEY and CDR2 SVGAGI. This CDR3 comprises 18 residues.

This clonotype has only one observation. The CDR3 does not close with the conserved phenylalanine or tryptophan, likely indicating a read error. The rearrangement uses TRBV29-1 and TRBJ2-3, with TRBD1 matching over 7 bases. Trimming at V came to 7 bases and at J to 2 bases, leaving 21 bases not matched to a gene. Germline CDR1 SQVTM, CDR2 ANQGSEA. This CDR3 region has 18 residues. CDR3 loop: CSARRALTPGQLTDTQYL. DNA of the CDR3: TGCAGCGCCCGCCGGGCCCTAACACCGGGACAGCTCACAGATACGCAGTATTTG.